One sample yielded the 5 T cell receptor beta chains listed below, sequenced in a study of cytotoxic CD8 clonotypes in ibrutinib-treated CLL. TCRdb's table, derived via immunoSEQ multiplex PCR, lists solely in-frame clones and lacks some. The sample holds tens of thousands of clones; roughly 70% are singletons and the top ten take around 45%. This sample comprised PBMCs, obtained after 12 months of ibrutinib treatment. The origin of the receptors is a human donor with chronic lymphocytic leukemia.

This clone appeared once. In nucleotides, the CDR3 is TGTGCCTGGAGTGTAGGGCGGAACAAAAACATTCAGTACTTC. It yields the protein CAWSVGRNKNIQYF. The gene calls are TRBV30 and TRBJ2-4; D uncertain. This CDR3 is 14 amino acids long. V was shortened by 0 bases and J by 3 bases, with 9 bases between the two germline ends. Germline CDR1 and CDR2: GTSNPN and SVGIG (reference sequence). The complete variable domain, with remaining parts taken from reference TRBV30 and TRBJ2-4, reads SQTIHQWPATLVQPVGSPLSLECTVEGTSNPNLYWYRQAAGRGLQLLFYSVGIGQISSEVPQNLSASRPQDRQFILSSKKLLLSDSGFYLCAWSVGRNKNIQYFGAGTRLSVL.

The CDR3 sequence: CASSGLATGGELFF. Written as DNA, the CDR3 is TGTGCCAGCAGCGGACTAGCCACGGGTGGGGAGCTGTTTTTT. The V and J genes are TRBV6-6 and TRBJ2-2; the match to TRBD2 covers 8 bases. Germline values: CDR1 MNHNY, CDR2 SVGAGI (reference sequence). The CDR3 is made up of 14 amino acids. V was clipped by 6 bases and J by 8 bases; unmatched bases: 8.

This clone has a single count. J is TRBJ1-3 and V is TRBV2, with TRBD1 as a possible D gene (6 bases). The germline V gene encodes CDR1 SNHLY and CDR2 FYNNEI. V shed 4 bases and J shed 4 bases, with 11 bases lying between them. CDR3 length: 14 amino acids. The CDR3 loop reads CASSVAGGGNTIYF. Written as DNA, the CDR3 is TGTGCCAGCAGTGTTGCGGGGGGCGGAAACACCATATATTTT.

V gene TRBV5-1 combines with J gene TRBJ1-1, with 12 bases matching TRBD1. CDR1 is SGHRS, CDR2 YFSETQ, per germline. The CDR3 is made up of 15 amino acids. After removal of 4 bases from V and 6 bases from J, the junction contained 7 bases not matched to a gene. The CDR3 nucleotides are TGCGCCAGCAGCCGCGGGGACAGGGGGCTTCCTGAAGCTTTCTTT. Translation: CASSRGDRGLPEAFF.

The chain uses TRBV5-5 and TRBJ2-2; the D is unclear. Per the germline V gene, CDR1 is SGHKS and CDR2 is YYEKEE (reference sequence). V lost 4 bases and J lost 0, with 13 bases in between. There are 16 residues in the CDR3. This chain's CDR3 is CASSAVLTANTGELFF. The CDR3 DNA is TGTGCCAGCAGCGCGGTCCTCACCGCGAACACCGGGGAGCTGTTTTTT.